The rows below give T cell receptor beta chains drawn from one sample of a study of Ad26.COV2.S vaccination and SARS-CoV-2 variants. The protocol was immunoSEQ multiplex PCR, while the TCRdb copy is restricted to in-frame clones and leaves out a portion. The sample yields about 39,000 clones, approximately 83% seen once. The sequenced sample was peripheral blood, obtained after recovery from COVID-19. Receptor source: a human donor who had recovered from COVID-19. Both conserved end residues are part of each CDR3. The D gene is left open where the match is weak. For some rows the clone size is stated as once, few or many, or as a class when expanded; others skip it.

clone_size j_call v_call d_call cdr3_aa cdr3_nt
- TRBJ1-5 TRBV30 - CAWSPGGLNQPQHF TGTGCCTGGAGCCCTGGGGGGCTCAATCAGCCCCAGCATTTT
- TRBJ2-6 TRBV7-2 - CASSPTLFRAGANVLTF TGTGCCAGCAGCCCGACCCTTTTCCGTGCTGGGGCCAACGTCCTGACTTTC
- TRBJ1-1 TRBV10-3 TRBD1 CATADRETTEAFF TGTGCCACCGCGGACAGGGAGACCACTGAAGCTTTCTTT
- TRBJ2-7 TRBV5-1 - CASAEGSSNEQYF TGCGCCAGCGCGGAGGGATCCTCAAACGAGCAGTACTTC
once TRBJ2-4 TRBV20-1 TRBD2 CSTSVGLAGVGAKNIQYF TGCAGTACAAGTGTTGGGCTAGCGGGAGTGGGAGCCAAAAACATTCAGTACTTC
- TRBJ1-5 TRBV6-1 - CASSERVRQPQHF TGTGCCAGCAGTGAAAGGGTCAGGCAGCCCCAGCATTTT
- TRBJ2-6 TRBV19 - CASSMWSDSGANVLTF TGTGCCAGTAGTATGTGGTCAGACTCTGGGGCCAACGTCCTGACTTTC
- TRBJ1-6 TRBV5-1 TRBD1 CASSPGQGADSPLHF TGCGCCAGCAGCCCAGGACAGGGGGCGGATTCACCCCTCCACTTT
- TRBJ2-2 TRBV3-1/TRBV3-2 - CASSQGAATGELFF TGTGCCAGCAGCCAAGGTGCGGCCACCGGGGAGCTGTTTTTT
- TRBJ2-5 TRBV2 - CASSVISREGETQYF TGTGCCAGCAGTGTAATAAGCCGGGAAGGAGAGACCCAGTACTTC
- TRBJ2-7 TRBV6-5 TRBD1 CASKTGNYEQYF TGTGCCTCCAAGACAGGGAACTACGAGCAGTACTTC
- TRBJ2-5 TRBV6-5 TRBD2 CASSPWEGQETQYF TGTGCCAGCAGTCCCTGGGAGGGCCAAGAGACCCAGTACTTC
- TRBJ1-5 TRBV29-1 TRBD1 CSVGTGLSNQPQHF TGCAGCGTCGGGACAGGGTTAAGCAATCAGCCCCAGCATTTT
- TRBJ2-5 TRBV30 - CAWSVRGGGEEETQYF TGTGCCTGGAGTGTCAGAGGCGGGGGCGAAGAAGAGACCCAGTACTTC
- TRBJ1-2 TRBV5-1 TRBD1 CASSLRDRDGYTF TGCGCCAGCAGCCTCCGGGACAGGGATGGCTACACCTTC